This T cell receptor beta chain was retrieved from a study of cytomegalovirus exposure and HLA in healthy donors. Study-wide results and caveats: It was found in a later analysis that first-cohort TCR clusters tended to co-occur in the 100 to 150 validation repertoires.

For this clone: The antigen is unknown.

Using immunoSEQ multiplex PCR, the repertoire was profiled, and TCRdb retains in-frame clones only, with some absent. Of 150,000 to 200,000 clones in the sample, more than 80% are singletons; the top ten hold under 7.5%. Germline V gives CDR1 SGHTA, CDR2 FQGNSA. V was shortened by 1 base and J by 4 bases, with 12 bases between the two germline ends. The CDR3 is made up of 15 amino acids. The specimen sequenced was PBMCs. The TCR comes from a man between 18 and 29 years old in good health and CMV-seropositive. The chain couples TRBV7-2 to TRBJ2-3; D perhaps matches TRBD1 (5 bases). The CDR3 DNA reads TGTGCCAGCAGCTTAGGCGTAGGACATTCAGATACGCAGTATTTT. Protein: CASSLGVGHSDTQYF.